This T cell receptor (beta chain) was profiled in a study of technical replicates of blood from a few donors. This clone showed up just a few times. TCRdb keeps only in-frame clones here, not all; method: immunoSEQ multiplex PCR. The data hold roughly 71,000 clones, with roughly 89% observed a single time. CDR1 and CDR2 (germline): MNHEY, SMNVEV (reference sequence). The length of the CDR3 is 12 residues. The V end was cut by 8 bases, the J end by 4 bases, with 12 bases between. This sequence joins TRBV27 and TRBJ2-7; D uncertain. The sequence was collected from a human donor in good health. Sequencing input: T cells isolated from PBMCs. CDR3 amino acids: CASGFGPYEQYF. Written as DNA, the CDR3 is TGTGCCAGCGGGTTTGGGCCTTACGAGCAGTACTTC.